A single sample gave rise to the 21 T cell receptor beta chains below, sequenced in a study of cytomegalovirus exposure and HLA in healthy donors. A multiplex PCR was run with 60 Vbeta primers and 13 Jbeta primers. Clones were sequenced by immunoSEQ multiplex PCR, and TCRdb holds only the in-frame ones, with some missing. In the table there are roughly 99,000 clones, about 74% of which are singletons. Sequencing input: PBMCs. These receptors were taken from a male donor in good health and CMV-seronegative.

Only a few counts were recorded for this clone. V is TRBV28 and J is TRBJ2-3; 8 bases align to TRBD2. Trimming took 3 bases from V and 4 from J; bases not matched to a gene: 6. The germline V gene has CDR1 MDHEN and CDR2 SYDVKM. CDR3 length: 15 amino acids. CDR3 in amino acids: CASSFAGGYPDTQYF. CDR3 bases: TGTGCCAGCAGTTTCGCGGGAGGATACCCAGATACGCAGTATTTT.

The V call is TRBV7-2, the J call TRBJ2-7, with 11 bases identical to TRBD2. V was clipped by 5 bases and J by 3 bases; unmatched bases: 3. From germline, CDR1 is SGHTA and CDR2 FQGNSA. The CDR3 loop spans 14 amino acids. CDR3 DNA: TGTGCCAGCAGCCGGGGACTAGCGGTCTACGAGCAGTACTTC. Translating it yields CASSRGLAVYEQYF.

This clone showed up just once. This chain joins TRBV25-1 and TRBJ2-3, with a possible D match to TRBD2 (5 bases). V lost 3 bases to trimming and J lost 5 bases, with 6 bases between them. Germline V gene sequence: CDR1 MGHDK, CDR2 SYGVNS. This CDR3 contains 12 residues. CDR3 loop: CASSDGGDTQYF. The CDR3 coding sequence is TGTGCCAGCAGTGACGGAGGAGATACGCAGTATTTT.

The chain employs TRBV10-3 and TRBJ1-5; 9 nucleotides agree with TRBD1. V trimming: 3 bases; J trimming: 5 bases; junction bases outside the gene matches: 5. The CDR3 is made up of 15 amino acids. Germline CDR1 and CDR2: ENHRY and SYGVKD. The CDR3 nucleotides read TGTGCCATCAGTGAAGGGGACAGGGCGGATCAGCCCCAGCATTTT. Amino acids: CAISEGDRADQPQHF.

V usage is TRBV10-3 and J usage is TRBJ2-7; 9 nucleotides match TRBD2. This CDR3 is 14 amino acids long. Germline V gene sequence: CDR1 ENHRY, CDR2 SYGVKD. V was clipped by 0 bases and J by 6 bases; unmatched bases: 3. CDR3 DNA: TGTGCCATCAGTGAGTCGCTAGCGGGACGCGAGCAGTACTTC. It codes for CAISESLAGREQYF.

V is TRBV9 and J is TRBJ2-1; 8 bases fit TRBD1. The CDR3 has 14 amino acids. Germline CDR1 is SGDLS and CDR2 is YYNGEE. With V trimmed by 4 bases and J by 6 bases, 6 bases remained unmatched. CDR3 coding DNA: TGTGCCAGCAGCCGGACCCAGGGGGCCAATGAGCAGTTCTTC. This codes for CASSRTQGANEQFF.

This chain joins TRBV10-3 and TRBJ2-7, with TRBD2 identical over 7 bases. This CDR3 has 15 residues. Looked up from germline, CDR1 is ENHRY and CDR2 is SYGVKD. V lost 6 bases to trimming and J lost 0 bases; unmatched junction nucleotides: 8. CDR3 in amino acids: CAISEGGSPSYEQYF. The CDR3 DNA sequence: TGTGCCATCAGCGAGGGCGGGAGCCCCTCCTACGAGCAGTACTTC.

The chain is built from TRBV27 and TRBJ2-5; weak D call: TRBD1 (6 bases). Germline values: CDR1 MNHEY, CDR2 SMNVEV (reference sequence). The V and J ends lost 1 base and 3 bases respectively, with 6 bases between them. This CDR3 has 13 amino acids. CDR3 DNA sequence: TGTGCCAGCAGTTTATACAGGGAAGAGACCCAGTACTTC. Its translation: CASSLYREETQYF.

V is TRBV19 and J is TRBJ2-1; D is unclear. CDR3 size: 11 residues. The germline CDR1 and CDR2 sequences are LNHDA and SQIVND (reference sequence). V was shortened by 2 bases and J by 6 bases, with 2 bases between the two germline ends. DNA of the CDR3: TGTGCCAGTAGTATACTCAATGAGCAGTTCTTC. Its translation is CASSILNEQFF.

The chain recombines TRBV9 with TRBJ2-2; 8 bases map to TRBD2. With V trimmed by 0 bases and J by 6 bases, 4 bases remained unmatched. The CDR3 loop spans 15 amino acids. CDR1 and CDR2 (germline): SGDLS, YYNGEE. CDR3 DNA sequence: TGTGCCAGCAGCGTAGGGACTAGCCTAGCCGGGGAGCTGTTTTTT. Its translation is CASSVGTSLAGELFF.

This clone was detected only once. The rearrangement uses TRBV15 and TRBJ1-3; D unclear. The CDR3 length is 14 residues. Germline loops: CDR1 LNHNV, CDR2 YYDKDF (reference sequence). V was shortened by 5 bases and J by 0 bases, with 8 bases between the two germline ends. The CDR3, as DNA: TGTGCCACCAGCCGCGATTACTCTGGAAACACCATATATTTT. Translation gives CATSRDYSGNTIYF.

This clone was recorded many times. This sequence joins TRBV2 and TRBJ2-7; D is perhaps TRBD1 (6 bases). Germline CDR1 is SNHLY and CDR2 is FYNNEI. CDR3 size: 14 residues. Trimming cost V 3 bases and J 5 bases, with 14 bases left between them. Here the CDR3 DNA reads TGTGCCAGCAGTGATGGGACAACGAGGGACGAGCAGTACTTC. This codes for CASSDGTTRDEQYF.

This clone was detected only a few times. The genes are TRBV9 and TRBJ2-1; 9 nucleotides line up with TRBD2. The CDR3 sequence is 14 residues long. CDR1 and CDR2 (germline): SGDLS, YYNGEE. Trimming took 6 bases from V and 6 from J; bases not matched to a gene: 7. As DNA, the CDR3 is TGTGCCAGCACTAGCGGGGAGCTTTTCAATGAGCAGTTCTTC. This sequence encodes CASTSGELFNEQFF.

The chain links TRBV5-1 to TRBJ2-5, with D uncertain. V lost 5 bases to trimming and J lost 4 bases, with 6 bases between them. CDR3 length: 11 amino acids. Germline-derived CDR1 and CDR2 are SGHRS and YFSETQ. The CDR3 DNA sequence: TGCGCCAGCAGGTTATTAGAGACCCAGTACTTC. Translated: CASRLLETQYF.

This clone came up once. The chain is built from TRBV7-8 and TRBJ2-7, with TRBD2 matching over 10 bases. Germline CDR1 reads SGHVS; CDR2 reads FQNEAQ. V dropped 3 bases and J dropped 3; count of bases not matched to a gene: 2. This CDR3 contains 14 residues. Here the CDR3 reads CASSFRLAGYEQYF. CDR3 DNA: TGTGCCAGCAGCTTTAGACTAGCGGGCTACGAGCAGTACTTC.

This rearrangement joins TRBV19 to TRBJ2-3, with a possible D match to TRBD2 (6 bases). Trimming cost V 3 bases and J 6 bases, with 16 bases left between them. The CDR3 sequence is 15 residues long. Germline CDR1 reads LNHDA; CDR2 reads SQIVND (reference sequence). CDR3 nucleotides: TGTGCCAGTAGTATGTTCGCGGGACCAGGGGATACGCAGTATTTT. It is translated as CASSMFAGPGDTQYF.

This clone came up many times. The chain uses TRBV10-1 and TRBJ2-5; TRBD1 is a possible D gene (5 bases). Per germline, CDR1 WNHNN and CDR2 SYGVQD (reference sequence). Trimming took off 0 bases at V and 5 bases at J, with 22 bases between the two ends. The length of the CDR3 is 18 residues. The CDR3 here is CASSESYSETEPRETQYF. CDR3 in DNA: TGCGCCAGCAGTGAGTCGTATTCTGAGACAGAGCCTCGGGAGACCCAGTACTTC.

The chain carries TRBV27 and TRBJ2-7; TRBD2 might be the D (5 bases). CDR1 is MNHEY, CDR2 SMNVEV, per germline (reference sequence). The V and J ends lost 6 bases and 3 bases respectively, with 12 bases between them. This CDR3 contains 13 residues. CDR3 sequence: CASSPWENYEQYF. CDR3 DNA sequence: TGTGCCAGCAGCCCTTGGGAGAACTACGAGCAGTACTTC.

This clone was detected only once. The chain links TRBV5-6 to TRBJ2-5; the D is unclear. The J call could be wrong; TRBJ2-7 is a better fit for the DNA end. The germline V gene encodes CDR1 SGHDT and CDR2 YYEEEE. This CDR3 comprises 13 residues. CDR3 sequence reads: CASSLVSSYEQYF. DNA for the CDR3: TGTGCCAGCAGCTTGGTTTCCTCCTACGAGCAGTACTTC.

For this clone: One end of the junction fails to match germline, which may point to a read error. V usage is TRBV5-4 and J usage is TRBJ2-7, with no clear D. CDR3 length equals 13 residues. Germline CDR1 and CDR2: SGHNT and YYREEE (reference sequence). CDR3 in DNA: TGTGCCAGCAGCTTGGTCCCCTCCGACGAGCAGTACTTC. This sequence encodes CASSLVPSDEQYF.

This clone came up once. This chain links TRBV27 with TRBJ2-3, with 8 bases fitting TRBD2. CDR3 length equals 16 residues. Germline-derived CDR1 and CDR2 are MNHEY and SMNVEV (reference sequence). J gave up 4 bases and V 6 bases, and 12 bases lay outside the gene matches. For the CDR3, the DNA is TGTGCCAGCAGGGTGCCAAGTAGCGGGATCGCAGATACGCAGTATTTT. Translating it yields CASRVPSSGIADTQYF.